The 18 T cell receptor beta chains in this list originate from one sample, sequenced in a study of T cells in Graves' hyperthyroidism and ophthalmopathy. RNA transcripts provided the source from which TCR beta CDR3 regions were amplified. RT-PCR in the first round (using the HTBI primer set) targeted the TCR CDR3. Using its own MiXCR run on the multiplex PCR reads, TCRdb lists one record per CDR3 protein. The repertoire includes about 530,000 distinct CDR3 sequences, about 15% of them detected once, and around 17% sits in the top ten. Specimen: blood. Receptors originate from a woman younger than 35 with Graves' ophthalmopathy.

This chain connects TRBV29-1 to TRBJ2-7; D may be TRBD1 (6 bases). This CDR3 is 17 amino acids long. Per the germline V gene, CDR1 is SQVTM and CDR2 is ANQGSEA. V lost 0 bases, J lost 6 bases, and 24 bases lay in between. The chain's CDR3 is CSVEDLAAYRDEREQYF. CDR3 nucleotide sequence: TGCAGCGTTGAAGATCTTGCCGCATACAGGGACGAGCGCGAGCAGTACTTC.

This clonotype was counted between two and nine times. J is TRBJ1-6 and V is TRBV7-9; no firm D call. The V end lost 5 bases, the J end lost 9 bases, and 14 bases lay between the germline ends. The V gene's germline CDR1 is SEHNR and CDR2 FQNEAQ (reference sequence). The CDR3 is 14 residues long. CDR3 sequence (DNA): TGTGCCAGCAGCCCTAGTTCGGTGGGTTCACCCCTCCACTTT. This translates into CASSPSSVGSPLHF.

This clonotype has a count of ten or more. The chain uses TRBV13 and TRBJ2-7; possibly TRBD2 for D (5 bases). The CDR3 is 16 residues long. CDR1 and CDR2 (germline): PRHDT, FYEKMQ (reference sequence). Trimming stripped 2 bases from V and 3 bases from J, with 17 bases between. In DNA, the CDR3 is TGTGCCAGCAGCTTACAGTTCGGGGAGTCAATCTACGAGCAGTACTTC. Translating gives CASSLQFGESIYEQYF.

The V call is TRBV14, the J call TRBJ2-5; 7 nucleotides align to TRBD1. Germline CDR1 SGHDN, CDR2 FVKESK. This CDR3 has 15 amino acids. The J segment lost 5 bases and the V segment lost 8 bases, leaving 14 bases of the junction unmatched. The CDR3 bases are TGTGCCAGCGACCCCGGTAAGGGGGCCCTGGAGACCCAGTACTTC. This codes for CASDPGKGALETQYF.

This clonotype was picked up many times. V is TRBV27 and J is TRBJ2-1; no definite D call. The CDR3 runs 13 residues. The ends were cut back, 8 bases at V and 5 bases at J, with 13 bases in the middle. Germline-derived CDR1 and CDR2 are MNHEY and SMNVEV (reference sequence). CDR3: CASRNWVDNEQFF. CDR3 sequence (DNA): TGTGCCAGCCGAAACTGGGTGGACAATGAGCAGTTCTTC.

This clonotype was seen many times. The J gene is TRBJ2-3, the V gene TRBV10-3; 11 nucleotides agree with TRBD2. The CDR3 is 15 residues long. Germline loops: CDR1 ENHRY, CDR2 SYGVKD. V gave up 3 bases and J gave up 6 bases; unmatched junction bases: 5. CDR3 DNA sequence: TGTGCCATCAGTGATCTAGCGGGGGGCGGGGATACGCAGTATTTT. Translation gives CAISDLAGGGDTQYF.

This clonotype was observed many times. The chain uses TRBV20-1 and TRBJ2-7; 13 bases align to TRBD2. V gave up 6 bases and J gave up 5 bases; unmatched junction bases: 7. This CDR3 spans 14 amino acids. Germline lookup yields CDR1 DFQATT and CDR2 SNEGSKA (reference sequence). Written as DNA, the CDR3 is TGCAGTGCAATCGGGACTAGCGGGATCCACGAGCAGTACTTC. Translating it yields CSAIGTSGIHEQYF.

This clonotype was recorded once. The gene calls are TRBV14 and TRBJ2-7; perhaps TRBD1 as D (6 bases). The germline V gene has CDR1 SGHDN and CDR2 FVKESK. The CDR3 extends over 11 amino acids. Trimming took off 8 bases at V and 7 bases at J, with 12 bases between the two ends. The CDR3 loop is CASATGREQYF. The CDR3 DNA reads as TGTGCCAGCGCAACAGGGCGGGAGCAGTACTTC.

This clonotype occurred many times. The chain combines TRBV27 with TRBJ2-1; TRBD2 matches 7 bases. The trim removed 3 bases at V and 0 bases at J, leaving 8 bases unmatched. The CDR3 consists of 17 residues. In germline, CDR1 is MNHEY, CDR2 SMNVEV (reference sequence). The CDR3 loop is CASSLWNGRHSYNEQFF. The CDR3 region has the DNA TGTGCCAGCAGTTTGTGGAACGGGAGGCACTCCTACAATGAGCAGTTCTTC.

This clonotype was found many times. The chain is built from TRBV30 and TRBJ1-4, with D perhaps matching TRBD1 (5 bases). Germline loops: CDR1 GTSNPN, CDR2 SVGIG (reference sequence). The length of the CDR3 is 15 residues. Trimming removed 0 bases at V and 8 bases at J, with 16 bases between. In nucleotides, the CDR3 is TGTGCCTGGAGTGTACCAGGGCAGGGTAGGGAAAAACTGTTTTTT. Residues: CAWSVPGQGREKLFF.

This clonotype was counted at least ten times. The rearrangement uses TRBV28 and TRBJ1-2; 11 bases are a match to TRBD1. The ends lost 3 bases at V and 4 bases at J; junction bases unmatched: 13. Germline CDR1 is MDHEN and CDR2 is SYDVKM. CDR3 length: 18 amino acids. The CDR3 region is CASSFGTTPGQGVYGYTF. CDR3 bases: TGTGCCAGCAGTTTTGGGACTACTCCGGGACAGGGGGTCTATGGCTACACCTTC.

Many counts were recorded for this clonotype. The genes are TRBV29-1 and TRBJ1-1, with TRBD1 matching over 8 bases. The CDR3 has 14 residues. V lost 5 bases and J lost 1; bases outside the gene matches: 6. CDR1 and CDR2 (germline): SQVTM, ANQGSEA. Written as DNA, the CDR3 is TGCAGCGTTAGCGTAGGACAGGGGAACACTGAAGCTTTCTTT. Residues: CSVSVGQGNTEAFF. Using reference TRBV29-1 and TRBJ1-1 for the parts outside the CDR3, the full variable domain is SAVISQKPSRDICQRGTSLTIQCQVDSQVTMMFWYRQQPGQSLTLIATANQGSEATYESGFVIDKFPISRPNLTFSTLTVSNMSPEDSSIYLCSVSVGQGNTEAFFGQGTRLTVV.

In this sample, this clonotype turned up many times. The chain employs TRBV27 and TRBJ2-7; D might be TRBD1 or TRBD2, each matching 5 bases. This CDR3 comprises 14 residues. V gave up 6 bases and J gave up 5 bases, with 17 bases separating them. The V gene's germline CDR1 is MNHEY and CDR2 SMNVEV (reference sequence). The CDR3 DNA follows: TGTGCCAGCAGGAGTCCGGGGCAGCTAAACGAGCAGTACTTC. As protein: CASRSPGQLNEQYF.

This clonotype was seen ten or more times. This CDR3 reads CASSLQGGPLGETQYF. CDR3 bases: TGTGCCAGCAGCCTCCAGGGTGGGCCCCTAGGAGAGACCCAGTACTTC. The chain carries TRBV5-5 and TRBJ2-5, with D possibly being TRBD1 (5 bases). V was shortened by 4 bases and J by 4 bases, with 20 bases between the two germline ends. The CDR3 has 16 amino acids. Looked up from germline, CDR1 is SGHKS and CDR2 is YYEKEE (reference sequence).

This clonotype was counted ten times or more. The J gene is TRBJ2-1, the V gene TRBV11-2; 7 nucleotides agree with TRBD2. The CDR3 extends over 15 amino acids. Germline CDR1 SGHAT, CDR2 FQNNGV. V was clipped by 5 bases and J by 0 bases; unmatched bases: 4. The CDR3 reads CASSALASSYNEQFF. CDR3 nucleotide sequence: TGTGCCAGCAGCGCACTAGCGAGCTCCTACAATGAGCAGTTCTTC.

This clonotype was counted ten times or more. V and J are TRBV18 and TRBJ2-5; maybe TRBD2 (6 bases). From germline, CDR1 is KGHSH and CDR2 LQKENI. V lost 1 base and J 13 bases, leaving 19 bases between the germline ends. The CDR3 runs to 14 residues. CDR3 sequence reads: CASSPRPEGRTVYF. Written as DNA, the CDR3 is TGTGCCAGCTCACCACGTCCGGAAGGGAGGACGGTGTACTTC.

There are many counts of this clonotype. The rearrangement links TRBV20-1 to TRBJ2-7; 9 nucleotides align to TRBD2. Germline V CDR1 and CDR2: DFQATT, SNEGSKA (reference sequence). The junction had 3 bases not matched to a gene; V was cut back by 3 bases and J by 0 bases. This CDR3 contains 14 residues. CDR3: CSARTSGLSYEQYF. The CDR3, as DNA: TGCAGTGCTAGGACTAGCGGTCTCTCCTACGAGCAGTACTTC.

There are many counts of this clonotype. This sequence joins TRBV28 and TRBJ1-5; a possible D gene is TRBD1 (5 bases). This CDR3 is built from 16 residues. The V gene's germline CDR1 is MDHEN and CDR2 SYDVKM. Trimming removed 6 bases from V and 3 bases from J, with 18 bases in between. CDR3 DNA sequence: TGTGCCAGCAGGAGGGTGGGGGTAGAGAACAATCAGCCCCAGCATTTT. Protein product: CASRRVGVENNQPQHF.